A selection of T cell receptor beta chains follows, all from one sample in a study of ipilimumab plus nivolumab after autologous stem cell transplantation. The method was immunoSEQ multiplex PCR; TCRdb's version includes in-frame clones alone and lacks a portion of them. The table shows about 43,000 clones, with roughly 90% occurring only once. This sample comprised PBMCs, obtained in a trial of ipilimumab plus nivolumab as post-transplant consolidation. Every receptor here comes from a male donor with multiple myeloma. The CDR3 runs from the conserved cysteine through the conserved F or W. A D gene is named only where the DNA matches it firmly. Expanded clones are given a class, and other clones once, few, many or no size at all.

D,length,J,size,V,CDR3,DNA
-,15,TRBJ1-2,few,TRBV28,CASSDAQQSMGGYTF,TGTGCCAGCAGCGACGCGCAGCAAAGTATGGGTGGCTACACCTTC
-,13,TRBJ2-1,-,TRBV5-1,CASSLASAVEQFF,TGCGCCAGCAGCTTGGCTAGCGCGGTTGAGCAGTTCTTC
-,16,TRBJ1-6,-,TRBV2,CASSEGGVRDGSPLHF,TGTGCCAGCAGTGAAGGGGGTGTCAGGGACGGTTCACCCCTCCACTTT
-,13,TRBJ1-1,-,TRBV18,CASSNSGNTEAFF,TGTGCCAGCTCAAACAGTGGGAACACTGAAGCTTTCTTT
-,15,TRBJ2-2,-,TRBV28,CASSLEQGNTGELFF,TGTGCCAGCAGTTTAGAGCAGGGGAACACCGGGGAGCTGTTTTTT
-,14,TRBJ1-6,once,TRBV21-1,CALGWQGVNSPLHF,TGTGCCTTGGGGTGGCAGGGGGTAAATTCACCCCTCCACTTT
-,15,TRBJ2-3,-,TRBV2,CARTNGGRGTDTQYF,TGTGCCCGAACTAATGGGGGCAGGGGCACAGATACGCAGTATTTT
-,18,TRBJ2-3,-,TRBV7-6,CASSLAPSENLRIDTQYF,TGTGCCAGCAGCTTAGCGCCCAGTGAGAACCTCCGGATAGATACGCAGTATTTT
TRBD2,15,TRBJ2-3,-,TRBV9,CASSGGLAGTDTQYF,TGTGCCAGCAGCGGGGGACTAGCGGGCACAGATACGCAGTATTTT
TRBD2,15,TRBJ2-1,-,TRBV18,CASSPPLAGGNEQFF,TGTGCCAGCTCACCCCCGCTAGCGGGCGGTAATGAGCAGTTCTTC
-,15,TRBJ1-2,-,TRBV6-5,CASNLFGAGSYGYTF,TGTGCCAGCAATTTATTTGGGGCAGGGTCCTATGGCTACACCTTC
TRBD2,14,TRBJ2-7,-,TRBV19,CASSPTSGPYEQYF,TGTGCCAGTAGTCCGACTAGCGGTCCCTACGAGCAGTACTTC
-,14,TRBJ2-2,-,TRBV19,CASSIGQDTGELFF,TGTGCCAGTAGTATAGGACAAGACACCGGGGAGCTGTTTTTT
-,14,TRBJ2-1,-,TRBV7-2,CASGQGRGDNEQFF,TGTGCCAGCGGCCAGGGTCGGGGAGACAATGAGCAGTTCTTC
-,16,TRBJ2-1,-,TRBV9,CASSVEGQTPYNEQFF,TGTGCCAGCAGCGTAGAGGGGCAGACCCCCTACAATGAGCAGTTCTTC
-,13,TRBJ2-5,once,TRBV6-5,CASRRGGQETQYF,TGTGCCAGCAGAAGGGGAGGACAAGAGACCCAGTACTTC
-,14,TRBJ1-5,-,TRBV30,CAWSLGVSNQPQHF,TGTGCCTGGAGCCTGGGAGTCAGCAATCAGCCCCAGCATTTT
TRBD2,17,TRBJ2-1,-,TRBV18,CASSPPSSGAIYNEQFF,TGTGCCAGCTCACCACCTTCCAGCGGGGCTATATACAATGAGCAGTTCTTC
-,12,TRBJ1-2,-,TRBV2,CASTGRASGYTF,TGTGCCAGCACGGGCAGGGCCTCCGGCTACACCTTC
TRBD2,20,TRBJ2-3,-,TRBV4-2,CASSQGMAGGAQTSTDTQYF,TGTGCCAGCAGCCAAGGCATGGCGGGGGGTGCCCAGACTAGCACAGATACGCAGTATTTT
-,14,TRBJ1-6,-,TRBV18,CASSQEFYNSPLHF,TGTGCCAGCTCACAGGAGTTCTATAATTCACCCCTCCACTTT
-,15,TRBJ1-1,-,TRBV7-8,CASTQRLEGGTEAFF,TGTGCCAGCACCCAGAGATTGGAGGGAGGCACTGAAGCTTTCTTT
-,14,TRBJ2-1,-,TRBV7-3,CASSRGSSYNEQFF,TGTGCCAGCAGCAGGGGGAGCTCCTACAATGAGCAGTTCTTC
-,15,TRBJ2-5,-,TRBV28,CATQDSTVVAKTQYF,TGTGCGACCCAAGACAGCACAGTGGTCGCAAAGACCCAGTACTTC
TRBD1,14,TRBJ2-2,-,TRBV29-1,CSFTGTAYTGELFF,TGCAGCTTTACCGGGACAGCTTATACCGGGGAGCTGTTTTTT
-,15,TRBJ2-1,-,TRBV5-1,CASSLARVYDNEQFF,TGCGCCAGCAGCTTGGCGAGGGTATACGACAATGAGCAGTTCTTC
-,16,TRBJ2-2,-,TRBV5-1,CASSLYLGASTGELFF,TGCGCCAGCAGCTTGTACCTGGGGGCGAGCACCGGGGAGCTGTTTTTT
-,14,TRBJ2-7,-,TRBV7-2,CASSPGGGGYEQYF,TGTGCCAGCTCCCCCGGGGGTGGGGGGTACGAGCAGTACTTC
-,14,TRBJ1-1,-,TRBV7-9,CASSLAGRGLEAFF,TGTGCCAGCAGCTTAGCGGGCAGGGGCCTGGAAGCTTTCTTT
-,11,TRBJ2-7,-,TRBV28,CASKTAYEQYF,TGTGCCAGCAAGACTGCCTACGAGCAGTACTTC
TRBD2,16,TRBJ2-7,-,TRBV6-6,CASSPMVAGAAYEQYF,TGTGCCAGCAGCCCCATGGTAGCGGGAGCGGCCTACGAGCAGTACTTC
-,14,TRBJ1-4,-,TRBV5-4,CASSLANTQAELFF,TGTGCCAGCAGCTTGGCCAACACCCAGGCAGAACTGTTTTTT
TRBD1,15,TRBJ1-1,few,TRBV5-1,CASSSSTGVDPEAFF,TGCGCCAGCAGCAGCTCGACAGGGGTAGATCCTGAAGCTTTCTTT
TRBD1,12,TRBJ2-5,-,TRBV27,CASRTGVETQYF,TGTGCCAGCAGAACAGGGGTGGAGACCCAGTACTTC
-,16,TRBJ2-2,-,TRBV5-1,CASSLPGLRDTGELFF,TGCGCCAGCAGCTTGCCGGGACTTCGTGACACCGGGGAGCTGTTTTTT
-,15,TRBJ2-4,-,TRBV5-6,CASSFSGVGKNIQYF,TGTGCCAGCAGCTTTTCCGGGGTCGGCAAAAACATTCAGTACTTC
TRBD1,17,TRBJ1-5,-,TRBV2,CASSVLRTGDFGGPQHF,TGTGCCAGCAGTGTACTGAGGACAGGGGATTTCGGCGGGCCCCAGCATTTT
-,14,TRBJ1-3,once,TRBV28,CASSFSWVGNTIYF,TGTGCCAGCAGTTTCTCTTGGGTAGGGAACACCATATATTTT
-,15,TRBJ1-2,-,TRBV5-4,CASSMPGGGGYGYTF,TGTGCCAGCAGCATGCCCGGGGGGGGCGGGTATGGCTACACCTTC
-,13,TRBJ1-1,few,TRBV10-3,CAISQGRGTEAFF,TGTGCCATCAGCCAGGGGAGGGGCACTGAAGCTTTCTTT
-,16,TRBJ1-6,-,TRBV19,CASSIRGGQSFSPLHF,TGTGCCAGTAGTATCCGGGGAGGACAGTCTTTTTCACCCCTCCACTTT
-,13,TRBJ2-6,-,TRBV7-9,CASSLAGANVLTF,TGTGCCAGCAGCTTAGCCGGGGCCAACGTCCTGACTTTC
TRBD2,14,TRBJ2-5,once,TRBV2,CASSPYKREETQYF,TGTGCCAGCAGCCCGTATAAGCGGGAGGAGACCCAGTACTTC
-,14,TRBJ2-7,-,TRBV6-5,CASSLLSGSYEQYF,TGTGCCAGCAGCCTACTGTCAGGGTCCTACGAGCAGTACTTC
-,14,TRBJ2-1,-,TRBV7-3,CASSSTGTYNEQFF,TGTGCCAGCAGCTCCACGGGTACCTACAATGAGCAGTTCTTC